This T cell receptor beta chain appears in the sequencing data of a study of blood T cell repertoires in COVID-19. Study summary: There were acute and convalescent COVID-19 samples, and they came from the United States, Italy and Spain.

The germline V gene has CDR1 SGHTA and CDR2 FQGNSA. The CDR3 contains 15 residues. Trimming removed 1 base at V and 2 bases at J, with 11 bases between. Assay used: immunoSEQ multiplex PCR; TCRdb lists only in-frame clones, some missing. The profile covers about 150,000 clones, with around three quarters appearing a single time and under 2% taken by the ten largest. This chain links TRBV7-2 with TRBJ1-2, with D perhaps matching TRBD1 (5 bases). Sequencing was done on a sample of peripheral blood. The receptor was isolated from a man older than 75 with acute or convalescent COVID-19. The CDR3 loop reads CASSLGLRGNYGYTF. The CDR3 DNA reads TGTGCCAGCAGCTTAGGATTGCGGGGGAACTATGGCTACACCTTC.